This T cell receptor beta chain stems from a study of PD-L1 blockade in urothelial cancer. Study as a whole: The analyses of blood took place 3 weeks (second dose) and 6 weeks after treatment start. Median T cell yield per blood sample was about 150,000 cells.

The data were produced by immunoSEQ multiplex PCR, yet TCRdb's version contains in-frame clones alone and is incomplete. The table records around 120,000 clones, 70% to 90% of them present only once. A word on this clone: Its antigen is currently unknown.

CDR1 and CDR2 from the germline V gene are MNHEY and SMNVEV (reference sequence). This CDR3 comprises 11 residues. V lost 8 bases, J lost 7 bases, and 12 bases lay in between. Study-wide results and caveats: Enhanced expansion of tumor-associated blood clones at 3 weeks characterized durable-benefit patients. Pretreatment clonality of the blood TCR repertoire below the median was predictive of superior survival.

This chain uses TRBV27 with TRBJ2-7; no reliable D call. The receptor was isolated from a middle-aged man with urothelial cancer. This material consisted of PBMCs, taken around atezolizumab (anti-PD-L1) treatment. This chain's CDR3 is CASGVSGEQYF. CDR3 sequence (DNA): TGTGCCAGCGGAGTGAGTGGGGAGCAGTACTTC.